One sample yielded the 9 T cell receptor beta chains listed below, sequenced in a study of T cells in Graves' hyperthyroidism and ophthalmopathy (dated by TCRdb to the late 2010s). The library was obtained by multiplex PCR. Sequenced using an Illumina HiSeq 2000. The TCR beta CDR3 regions were amplified from RNA transcripts. For the first round of RT-PCR on the TCR CDR3, the HTBI primer set was used together with the Qiagen OneStep RT-PCR kit. TCRdb passed the public sequencing reads through fastp at Q25 and MiXCR, retaining productive beta sequences. CDR3 protein sequences are deduplicated, and each keeps its most common genes and DNA. The sample contains about 320,000 distinct CDR3 sequences, 16% of them found a single time. Around 33% of the sample goes to the ten largest clones. The sequencing input was blood. The receptors come from a man aged 25 to 45 with Graves' hyperthyroidism.

This chain connects TRBV20-1 to TRBJ1-6, with D perhaps TRBD1 (5 bases). CDR1 and CDR2 from the germline V gene are DFQATT and SNEGSKA (reference sequence). There are 14 residues in the CDR3. Trimming removed 2 bases at V and 10 bases at J, with 15 bases between. CDR3 loop: CSARLSRRDSPLHF. Written as DNA, the CDR3 is TGCAGTGCTAGATTAAGCCGGAGGGACTCACCCCTCCACTTT.

This clonotype was seen many times. This chain connects TRBV3-1 to TRBJ1-2; possibly TRBD1 for D (5 bases). The germline gives CDR1 LGHDT, CDR2 YNNKEL (reference sequence). This CDR3 contains 12 residues. The CDR3 DNA is TGTGCTACCCGGGACGCCGACTATGGCTACACCTTC. Translation gives CATRDADYGYTF.

Many counts were recorded for this clonotype. The chain uses TRBV27 and TRBJ1-5, with D hard to call. Germline V lookup: CDR1 MNHEY, CDR2 SMNVEV (reference sequence). The CDR3 is 14 residues long. V was pared by 5 bases and J by 7 bases, with 15 bases between. CDR3 nucleotide sequence: TGTGCCAGCAGTCAATCCGAAGACACACAGCCCCAGCATTTT. Its translation: CASSQSEDTQPQHF.

This clonotype was seen a few times. V is TRBV11-2 and J is TRBJ1-3; a possible D gene is TRBD1 (5 bases). The CDR3 runs to 15 residues. Germline V lookup: CDR1 SGHAT, CDR2 FQNNGV. Deletions cut 5 bases from V and 0 bases from J, with 11 bases between. In DNA, the CDR3 is TGTGCCAGCAGCCCAGGGCCCTACTCTGGAAACACCATATATTTT. Its translation is CASSPGPYSGNTIYF.

V and J are TRBV30 and TRBJ2-3; 12 nucleotides line up with TRBD1. Trimming removed 5 bases from V and 5 bases from J; junction bases left unmatched: 2. The CDR3 sequence is 13 residues long. The germline V gene encodes CDR1 GTSNPN and CDR2 SVGIG (reference sequence). The CDR3 reads CAWGTGGGDTQYF. The CDR3 DNA reads as TGTGCCTGGGGGACAGGGGGCGGAGATACGCAGTATTTT.

This clonotype appeared a few times. The chain links TRBV7-3 to TRBJ2-1; 8 nucleotides agree with TRBD2. The V gene end was trimmed by 0 bases and the J gene end by 6 bases; junction bases not matched to a gene: 10. From germline, CDR1 is SGHTA and CDR2 FQGTGA. CDR3 length: 17 amino acids. CDR3 in amino acids: CASSLTTSVHPSNEQFF. Here the CDR3 DNA reads TGTGCCAGCAGCTTAACGACTAGCGTACACCCCAGCAATGAGCAGTTCTTC.

Here the CDR3 reads CSARDGSFF. As DNA, the CDR3 is TGCAGTGCTAGAGATGGATCTTTCTTT. The chain recombines TRBV20-1 with TRBJ1-1; no reliable D call. The CDR3 runs 9 residues. Deletions cut 0 bases from V and 12 bases from J, with 5 bases between. Germline lookup yields CDR1 DFQATT and CDR2 SNEGSKA (reference sequence).

This clonotype was recorded at least ten times. The rearrangement joins TRBV28 to TRBJ2-7, with D perhaps matching TRBD2 (5 bases). The germline V gene has CDR1 MDHEN and CDR2 SYDVKM. There are 14 residues in the CDR3. Trimming removed 8 bases from V and 4 bases from J, with 18 bases in between. CDR3 sequence reads: CASRRGQYGYEQYF. The CDR3, as DNA: TGTGCCAGCCGGAGAGGGCAATATGGGTACGAGCAGTACTTC.

This clonotype has ten or more counts. The J gene is TRBJ2-1, the V gene TRBV20-1, with D unclear. V gave up 5 bases and J gave up 0 bases, with 20 bases separating them. This CDR3 contains 17 residues. Germline V lookup: CDR1 DFQATT, CDR2 SNEGSKA (reference sequence). The CDR3 here is CSAFTSLIYSSYNEQFF. The CDR3 bases are TGCAGTGCTTTCACCAGCCTAATTTATAGCTCCTACAATGAGCAGTTCTTC.